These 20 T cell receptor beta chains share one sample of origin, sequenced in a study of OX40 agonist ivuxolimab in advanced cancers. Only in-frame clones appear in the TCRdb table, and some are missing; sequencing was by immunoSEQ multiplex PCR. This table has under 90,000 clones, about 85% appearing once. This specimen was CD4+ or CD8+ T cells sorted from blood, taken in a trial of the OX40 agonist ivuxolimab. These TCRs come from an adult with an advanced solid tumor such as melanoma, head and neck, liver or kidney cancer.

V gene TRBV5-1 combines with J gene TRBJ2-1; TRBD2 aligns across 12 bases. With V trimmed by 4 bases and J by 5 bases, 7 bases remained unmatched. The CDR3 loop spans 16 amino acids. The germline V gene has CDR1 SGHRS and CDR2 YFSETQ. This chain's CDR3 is CASSPLAGGLDNEQFF. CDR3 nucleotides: TGCGCCAGCAGCCCACTAGCGGGAGGCTTAGACAATGAGCAGTTCTTC.

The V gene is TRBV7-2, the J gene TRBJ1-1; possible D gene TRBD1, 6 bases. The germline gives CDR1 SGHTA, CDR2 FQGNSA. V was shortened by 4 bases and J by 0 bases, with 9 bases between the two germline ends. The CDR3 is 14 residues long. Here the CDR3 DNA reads TGTGCCAGCAGCTCGTCAGGGGTGAACACTGAAGCTTTCTTT. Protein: CASSSSGVNTEAFF.

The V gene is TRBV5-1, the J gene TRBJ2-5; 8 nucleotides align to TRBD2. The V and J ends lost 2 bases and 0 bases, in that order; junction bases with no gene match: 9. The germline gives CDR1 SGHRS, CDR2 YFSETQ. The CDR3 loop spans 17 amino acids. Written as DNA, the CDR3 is TGCGCCAGCAGCTTCGGTGCGGGGGGATCGTACCAAGAGACCCAGTACTTC. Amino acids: CASSFGAGGSYQETQYF.

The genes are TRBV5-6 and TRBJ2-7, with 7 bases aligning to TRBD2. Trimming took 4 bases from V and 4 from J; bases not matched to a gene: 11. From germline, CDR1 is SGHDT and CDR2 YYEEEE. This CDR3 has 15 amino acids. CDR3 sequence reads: CASSMGGAPPYEQYF. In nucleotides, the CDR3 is TGTGCCAGCAGCATGGGAGGGGCGCCGCCTTACGAGCAGTACTTC.

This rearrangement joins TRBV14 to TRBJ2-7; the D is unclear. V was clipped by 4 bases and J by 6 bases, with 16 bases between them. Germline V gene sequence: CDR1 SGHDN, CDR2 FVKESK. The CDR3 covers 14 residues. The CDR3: CASSLGPRSSEQYF. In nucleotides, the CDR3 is TGTGCCAGCAGCCTCGGACCCAGGTCGTCCGAGCAGTACTTC.

The CDR3, as DNA: TGTGCCAGCAGCTTAAAACAGAACACTGAAGCTTTCTTT. Translation gives CASSLKQNTEAFF. V is TRBV7-9 and J is TRBJ1-1; D remains ambiguous. Germline lookup yields CDR1 SEHNR and CDR2 FQNEAQ (reference sequence). Trimming took off 2 bases at V and 1 base at J, with 5 bases between the two ends. The CDR3 spans 13 residues. The entire variable domain, with the rest obtained from reference TRBV7-9 and TRBJ1-1, is as follows: DTGVSQNPRHKITKRGQNVTFRCDPISEHNRLYWYRQTLGQGPEFLTYFQNEAQLEKSRLLSDRFSAERPKGSFSTLEIQRTEQGDSAMYLCASSLKQNTEAFFGQGTRLTVV.

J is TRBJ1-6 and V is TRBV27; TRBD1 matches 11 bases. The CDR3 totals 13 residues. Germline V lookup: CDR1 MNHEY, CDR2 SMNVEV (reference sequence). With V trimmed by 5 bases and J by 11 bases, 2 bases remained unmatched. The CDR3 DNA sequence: TGTGCCAGCAGTGGGACAGGGGGACCACCCCTCCACTTT. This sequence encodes CASSGTGGPPLHF.

This CDR3 is CASSFSGIEFNEQFF. In nucleotides, the CDR3 is TGTGCCAGCAGCTTTTCGGGAATAGAATTCAATGAGCAGTTCTTC. This chain connects TRBV11-2 to TRBJ2-1, with D maybe TRBD2 (5 bases). The CDR3 length is 15 residues. Germline V gives CDR1 SGHAT, CDR2 FQNNGV. Trimming removed 3 bases from V and 6 bases from J, with 15 bases in between.

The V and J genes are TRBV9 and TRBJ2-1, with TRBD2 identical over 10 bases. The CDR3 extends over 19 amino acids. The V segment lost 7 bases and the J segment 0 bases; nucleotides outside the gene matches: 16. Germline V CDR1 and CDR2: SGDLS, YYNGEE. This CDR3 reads CASAGGLAGVVASYNEQFF. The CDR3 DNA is TGTGCCAGCGCGGGCGGGCTAGCGGGGGTTGTTGCCTCCTACAATGAGCAGTTCTTC.

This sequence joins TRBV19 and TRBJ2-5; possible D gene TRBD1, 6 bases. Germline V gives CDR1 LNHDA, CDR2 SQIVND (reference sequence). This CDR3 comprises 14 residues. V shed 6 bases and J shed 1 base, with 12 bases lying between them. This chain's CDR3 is CASRVNRVQETQYF. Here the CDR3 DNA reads TGTGCCAGTAGGGTCAACAGGGTCCAAGAGACCCAGTACTTC.

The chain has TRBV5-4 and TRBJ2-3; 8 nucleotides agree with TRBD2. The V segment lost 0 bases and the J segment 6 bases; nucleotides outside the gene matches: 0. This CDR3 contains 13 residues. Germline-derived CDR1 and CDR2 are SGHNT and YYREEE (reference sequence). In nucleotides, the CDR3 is TGTGCCAGCAGCTTGGGGACTAGCGATACGCAGTATTTT. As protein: CASSLGTSDTQYF.

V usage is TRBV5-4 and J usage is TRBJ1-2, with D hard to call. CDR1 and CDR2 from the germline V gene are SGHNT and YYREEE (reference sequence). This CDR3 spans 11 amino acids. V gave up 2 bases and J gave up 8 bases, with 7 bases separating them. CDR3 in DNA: TGTGCCAGCAGCTTTCACAGCGGCTACACCTTC. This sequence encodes CASSFHSGYTF.

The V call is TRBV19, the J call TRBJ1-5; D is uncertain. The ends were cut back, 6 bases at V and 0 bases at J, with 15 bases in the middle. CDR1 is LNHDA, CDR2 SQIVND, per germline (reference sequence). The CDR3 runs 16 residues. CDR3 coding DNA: TGTGCCAGTAGGCCGGAGCCAGCATATAGCAATCAGCCCCAGCATTTT. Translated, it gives CASRPEPAYSNQPQHF.

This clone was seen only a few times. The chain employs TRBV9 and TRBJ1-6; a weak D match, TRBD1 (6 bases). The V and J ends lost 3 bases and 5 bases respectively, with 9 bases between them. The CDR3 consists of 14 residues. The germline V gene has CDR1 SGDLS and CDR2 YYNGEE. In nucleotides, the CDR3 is TGTGCCAGCAGCGCCCGGGACAATAATTCACCCCTCCACTTT. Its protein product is CASSARDNNSPLHF. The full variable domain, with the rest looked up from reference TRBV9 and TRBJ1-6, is DSGVTQTPKHLITATGQRVTLRCSPRSGDLSVYWYQQSLDQGLQFLIQYYNGEERAKGNILERFSAQQFPDLHSELNLSSLELGDSALYFCASSARDNNSPLHFGNGTRLTVT.

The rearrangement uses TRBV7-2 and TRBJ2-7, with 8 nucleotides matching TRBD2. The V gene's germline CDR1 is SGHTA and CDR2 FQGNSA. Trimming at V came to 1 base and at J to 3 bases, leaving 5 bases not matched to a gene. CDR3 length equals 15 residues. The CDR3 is CASSLDPAGDYEQYF. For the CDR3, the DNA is TGTGCCAGCAGCTTAGATCCAGCGGGAGACTACGAGCAGTACTTC. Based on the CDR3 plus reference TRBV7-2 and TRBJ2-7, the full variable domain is GAGVSQSPSNKVTEKGKDVELRCDPISGHTALYWYRQSLGQGLEFLIYFQGNSAPDKSGLPSDRFSAERTGGSVSTLTIQRTQQEDSAVYLCASSLDPAGDYEQYFGPGTRLTVT.

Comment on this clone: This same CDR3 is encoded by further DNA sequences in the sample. The CDR3 region has the DNA TGTGCCAGCAGCCACGGACTAGCGGCCGCCTACGAGCAGTACTTC. Translated: CASSHGLAAAYEQYF. The chain couples TRBV6-6 to TRBJ2-7, with TRBD2 matching over 10 bases. Per the germline V gene, CDR1 is MNHNY and CDR2 is SVGAGI (reference sequence). This CDR3 comprises 15 residues. The V segment lost 6 bases and the J segment 2 bases; nucleotides outside the gene matches: 7.

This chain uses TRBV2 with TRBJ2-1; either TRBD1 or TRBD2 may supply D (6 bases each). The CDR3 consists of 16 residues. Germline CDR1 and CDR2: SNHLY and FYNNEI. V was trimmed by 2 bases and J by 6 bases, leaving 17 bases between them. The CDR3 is CASSESSVGGLNEQFF. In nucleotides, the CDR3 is TGTGCCAGCAGTGAAAGCTCTGTGGGGGGCCTCAATGAGCAGTTCTTC.

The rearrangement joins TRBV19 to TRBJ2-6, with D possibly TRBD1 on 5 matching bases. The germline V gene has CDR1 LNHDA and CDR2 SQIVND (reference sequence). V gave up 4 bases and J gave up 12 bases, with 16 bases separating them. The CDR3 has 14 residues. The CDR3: CASSTVGVSSVLTF. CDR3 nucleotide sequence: TGTGCCAGTAGTACGGTAGGGGTGAGTTCCGTCCTGACTTTC.

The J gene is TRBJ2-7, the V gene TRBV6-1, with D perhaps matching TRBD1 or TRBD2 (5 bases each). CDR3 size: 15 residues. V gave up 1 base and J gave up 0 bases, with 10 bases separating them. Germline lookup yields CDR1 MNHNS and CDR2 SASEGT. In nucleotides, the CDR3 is TGTGCCAGCAGTGAAGGGGCAGGGAGCTCCTACGAGCAGTACGTC. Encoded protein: CASSEGAGSSYEQYV.

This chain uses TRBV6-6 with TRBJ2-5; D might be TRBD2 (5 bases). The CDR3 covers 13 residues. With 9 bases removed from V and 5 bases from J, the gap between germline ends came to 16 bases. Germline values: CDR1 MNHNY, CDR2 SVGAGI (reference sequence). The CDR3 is CASGITGRETQYF. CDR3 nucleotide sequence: TGTGCCAGTGGCATTACGGGAAGGGAGACCCAGTACTTC.